The 20 T cell receptor beta chains presented below share a single source sample, sequenced in a study of identical twins. Each CDR3 protein gets one entry after TCRdb re-called the 5' RACE reads with MiXCR. The sample carries about 470,000 distinct CDR3 sequences, 20% to 25% recorded once. The data also belong to a second study, concerning T cells expressing NK-cell markers.

Material for sequencing was CD4+ T cells sorted from blood. The receptors come from a woman under 30 in good health.

The chain uses TRBV18 and TRBJ2-5; D unclear. Germline lookup yields CDR1 KGHSH and CDR2 LQKENI. CDR3 length: 14 residues. V was shortened by 0 bases and J by 1 base, with 6 bases between the two germline ends. This CDR3 reads CASSPPEIQETQYF. The CDR3, as DNA: TGTGCCAGCTCACCACCGGAGATCCAAGAGACCCAGTACTTC.

This clonotype was counted a few times. This chain links TRBV9 with TRBJ1-1; D is perhaps TRBD1 (6 bases). Germline values: CDR1 SGDLS, CDR2 YYNGEE. This CDR3 has 14 amino acids. Trimming stripped 4 bases from V and 4 bases from J, with 14 bases between. DNA for the CDR3: TGTGCCAGCAGCATAGGGACAATGGGCACTGAAGCTTTCTTT. Encoded protein: CASSIGTMGTEAFF.

The V and J genes are TRBV11-2 and TRBJ1-1, with D unclear. Trimming removed 7 bases from V and 9 bases from J, with 18 bases in between. The CDR3 has 13 residues. The germline V gene encodes CDR1 SGHAT and CDR2 FQNNGV. CDR3 sequence: CASTERTGEKAFF. The CDR3 DNA reads as TGTGCCAGCACCGAGAGGACCGGTGAGAAAGCTTTCTTT. The whole variable domain, remainder taken from reference TRBV11-2 and TRBJ1-1, is EAGVAQSPRYKIIEKRQSVAFWCNPISGHATLYWYQQILGQGPKLLIQFQNNGVVDDSQLPKDRFSAERLKGVDSTLKIQPAKLEDSAVYLCASTERTGEKAFFGQGTRLTVV.

This clonotype has just a few counts. The V gene is TRBV10-3, the J gene TRBJ2-7; weak D call: TRBD1 (5 bases). Germline values: CDR1 ENHRY, CDR2 SYGVKD. The V gene lost 6 bases and the J gene lost 3 bases, with 12 bases spanning the gap. The CDR3 spans 13 residues. The CDR3 DNA reads as TGTGCCATCAGGACAGACGCCCACTACGAGCAGTACTTC. Its protein is CAIRTDAHYEQYF.

In this sample, this clonotype turned up a few times. The chain joins TRBV5-1 to TRBJ1-5; a weak D match, TRBD1 (6 bases). In germline, CDR1 is SGHRS, CDR2 YFSETQ. This CDR3 has 17 amino acids. Trimming left V 5 bases short and J 0 bases short, with 18 bases between. CDR3 DNA sequence: TGCGCCAGCAGAATCGTTCCAGGGGAAAATAGCAATCAGCCCCAGCATTTT. Translated, it gives CASRIVPGENSNQPQHF.

V and J are TRBV12-3 or TRBV12-4 and TRBJ2-4, with D possibly matching TRBD1 (5 bases). The ends were cut back, 5 bases at V and 0 bases at J, with 23 bases in the middle. The CDR3 loop spans 19 amino acids. The DNA for the CDR3 is TGTGCCAGCAGTCGAGCGATATCGGCAGGGCTGCTAGCCAAAAACATTCAGTACTTC. It specifies CASSRAISAGLLAKNIQYF.

This clonotype was seen repeatedly, ten times or more. The chain employs TRBV5-1 and TRBJ2-3; tentative D call: TRBD1 (6 bases). The CDR3 loop spans 14 amino acids. V lost 4 bases and J lost 1, with 10 bases in between. The V gene's germline CDR1 is SGHRS and CDR2 YFSETQ. CDR3 nucleotide sequence: TGCGCCAGCAGCGATCAGGGGCGCACAGATACGCAGTATTTT. It encodes CASSDQGRTDTQYF.

The chain carries TRBV12-3 or TRBV12-4 and TRBJ2-3, with 7 nucleotides matching TRBD2. V lost 6 bases to trimming and J lost 0 bases; unmatched junction nucleotides: 12. The CDR3 sequence is 17 residues long. The CDR3: CASSRFTSVLSTDTQYF. In DNA, the CDR3 is TGTGCCAGCAGCCGATTCACTAGCGTACTTAGCACAGATACGCAGTATTTT.

V is TRBV29-1 and J is TRBJ2-7; 12 positions match TRBD2. CDR1 is SQVTM, CDR2 ANQGSEA, per germline. V trimming: 4 bases; J trimming: 5 bases; junction bases outside the gene matches: 0. This CDR3 has 12 amino acids. CDR3 in amino acids: CSVGLAGDEQYF. The CDR3 DNA is TGCAGCGTTGGACTAGCGGGAGACGAGCAGTACTTC.

This chain joins TRBV5-1 and TRBJ1-1, with D perhaps TRBD1 (5 bases). V lost 0 bases to trimming and J lost 6 bases, with 12 bases between them. CDR1 SGHRS and CDR2 YFSETQ come from the germline V gene. CDR3 length equals 14 residues. Written as DNA, the CDR3 is TGCGCCAGCAGCTTGGTGGCAGGGAGTGCTGAAGCTTTCTTT. The encoded protein is CASSLVAGSAEAFF.

Only a few counts were recorded for this clonotype. CDR3 sequence (DNA): TGTGCCAGCAGCAACCCTGTTAGACAGGGATATATCTATGGCTACACCTTC. This translates into CASSNPVRQGYIYGYTF. The chain recombines TRBV5-5 with TRBJ1-2; 7 bases match TRBD1. Germline V gene lookup returns CDR1 SGHKS and CDR2 YYEKEE (reference sequence). The V segment lost 4 bases and the J segment 4 bases; nucleotides outside the gene matches: 16. The CDR3 has 17 amino acids.

This clonotype was observed once. J is TRBJ2-5 and V is TRBV5-6; 7 bases map to TRBD2. Germline V gene sequence: CDR1 SGHDT, CDR2 YYEEEE. The CDR3 runs to 14 residues. The junction had 5 bases not matched to a gene; V was cut back by 4 bases and J by 2 bases. The CDR3 is CASSRRGNQETQYF. CDR3 in DNA: TGTGCCAGCAGCCGGCGGGGGAATCAAGAGACCCAGTACTTC. Full variable domain (missing parts from reference TRBV5-6 and TRBJ2-5): DAGVTQSPTHLIKTRGQQVTLRCSPKSGHDTVSWYQQALGQGPQFIFQYYEEEERQRGNFPDRFSGHQFPNYSSELNVNALLLGDSALYLCASSRRGNQETQYFGPGTRLLVL.

The sample holds a few counts of this clonotype. The rearrangement joins TRBV6-2 or TRBV6-3 to TRBJ2-5; 7 bases align to TRBD1. CDR3 length: 14 residues. V was clipped by 6 bases and J by 4 bases; unmatched bases: 8. Per the germline V gene, CDR1 is MNHEY and CDR2 is SVGEGT. The CDR3 bases are TGTGCCAGCAGCAACCGACAGGGCCTAGAGACCCAGTACTTC. Translating gives CASSNRQGLETQYF.

J is TRBJ2-2 and V is TRBV6-1; 9 bases map to TRBD2. CDR1 MNHNS and CDR2 SASEGT come from the germline V gene. The CDR3 length is 16 residues. Unmatched junction bases numbered 14, after V lost 7 bases and J lost 8 bases. In nucleotides, the CDR3 is TGTGCCAGCAACCAGAGACTAGCGGAACGGGCGGGGGAGCTGTTTTTT. It specifies CASNQRLAERAGELFF.

The V gene is TRBV14, the J gene TRBJ1-1; D possibly corresponds to TRBD1 (6 bases). Germline loops: CDR1 SGHDN, CDR2 FVKESK. V gave up 5 bases and J gave up 3 bases, with 10 bases separating them. CDR3 length: 13 residues. DNA for the CDR3: TGTGCCAGCAGCACGAAGGGGGACACTGAAGCTTTCTTT. Translated, it gives CASSTKGDTEAFF.

The table lists this clonotype with a few counts. This chain connects TRBV5-6 to TRBJ2-5; 7 bases are a match to TRBD1. The V gene end was trimmed by 1 base and the J gene end by 3 bases; junction bases not matched to a gene: 9. Germline CDR1 reads SGHDT; CDR2 reads YYEEEE. The length of the CDR3 is 16 residues. CDR3 residues: CASSLLTGTAKETQYF. For the CDR3, the DNA is TGTGCCAGCAGCTTGCTGACCGGGACAGCCAAAGAGACCCAGTACTTC.

The V call is TRBV18, the J call TRBJ1-2, with a weak D call TRBD1 (5 bases). V gave up 6 bases and J gave up 3 bases, with 17 bases separating them. The CDR3 is 15 amino acids. CDR1 and CDR2 (germline): KGHSH, LQKENI. CDR3 DNA sequence: TGTGCCAGCTCCCTATGGGGAGGGGAAGACTATGGCTACACCTTC. Residues: CASSLWGGEDYGYTF.

This clonotype was observed a handful of times. The chain employs TRBV5-1 and TRBJ1-1; 7 positions agree with TRBD1. J was trimmed by 4 bases and V by 5 bases; bases with no gene match: 8. CDR1 and CDR2 from the germline V gene are SGHRS and YFSETQ. This CDR3 spans 14 amino acids. The CDR3 is CASSRQGVSTEAFF. The CDR3 coding sequence is TGCGCCAGCAGTCGACAGGGAGTCTCCACTGAAGCTTTCTTT.

The chain combines TRBV7-2 with TRBJ2-2; the D gene could be TRBD1 or TRBD2 (5 bases each). V lost 1 base, J lost 6 bases, and 18 bases lay in between. The CDR3 runs 17 residues. Germline V gene sequence: CDR1 SGHTA, CDR2 FQGNSA. CDR3 sequence (DNA): TGTGCCAGCAGCTTAGTCCCAGGGTGGGGAGCCCCCGGGGAGCTGTTTTTT. It codes for CASSLVPGWGAPGELFF.

In its sample, this clonotype was seen many times. The J gene is TRBJ1-3, the V gene TRBV6-1; D is undetermined. CDR1 MNHNS and CDR2 SASEGT come from the germline V gene. The CDR3 spans 14 residues. Trimming took off 11 bases at V and 0 bases at J, with 14 bases between the two ends. The CDR3: CASRGRDSGNTIYF. CDR3 bases: TGTGCCTCTCGGGGTCGGGACTCTGGAAACACCATATATTTT.